The present TCR beta chain was sequenced within a study of identical twins. General observations from the study: With monozygotic twins, out-of-frame TCR alpha sharing exceeded what models estimated.

Germline CDR1 SGHDT, CDR2 YYEEEE. This CDR3 has 16 residues. V gave up 4 bases and J gave up 1 base, with 18 bases separating them. Remarks on this clonotype: Its antigen is not identified.

The cDNA had a unique molecular identifier and a template-switch universal primer site. TCRdb recomputed calls from the 5' RACE reads with MiXCR, one row per CDR3 protein. The data show 1.5 million to 2 million distinct CDR3 sequences, roughly a third seen once. V gene TRBV5-6 combines with J gene TRBJ2-7; D gene unclear. Sequencing was performed on cord blood. This receptor was identified in a newborn girl in good health. CDR3 coding DNA: TGTGCCAGCAGCATTGAGATGACATCTCGGTCCTACGAGCAGTACTTC. Its translation is CASSIEMTSRSYEQYF.